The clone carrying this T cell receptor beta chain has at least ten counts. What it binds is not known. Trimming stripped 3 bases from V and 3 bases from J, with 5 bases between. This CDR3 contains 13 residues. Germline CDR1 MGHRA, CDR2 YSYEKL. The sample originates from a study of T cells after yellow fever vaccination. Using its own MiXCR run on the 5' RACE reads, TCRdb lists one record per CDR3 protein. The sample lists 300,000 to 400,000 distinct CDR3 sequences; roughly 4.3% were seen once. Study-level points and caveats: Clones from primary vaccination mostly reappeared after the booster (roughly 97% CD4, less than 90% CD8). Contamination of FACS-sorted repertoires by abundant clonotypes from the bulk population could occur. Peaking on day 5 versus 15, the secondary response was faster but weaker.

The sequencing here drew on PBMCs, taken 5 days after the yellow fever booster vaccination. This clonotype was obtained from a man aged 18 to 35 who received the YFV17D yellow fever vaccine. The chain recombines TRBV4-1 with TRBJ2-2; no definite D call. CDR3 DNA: TGCGCCAGCAGCCAGGCCTACACCGGGGAGCTGTTTTTT. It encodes CASSQAYTGELFF.